These 7 T cell receptor beta chains share one sample of origin, sequenced in a study of shared clonotypes between healthy human individuals (dated by TCRdb to 2020 to 2021). For the CD8 naive samples, CD45RO-negative cells were positively selected for CCR7, yielding a CD45RA+CCR7+ population from which TemRA cells were excluded. The library came from the immunoSEQ multiplex PCR assay. TCRdb mirrors the immuneACCESS table, restricted to in-frame sequences. Some clones are absent from its copies; in checked studies, under half trace to an unresolved V gene, and the reason for the others is unknown. Across this sample there are hundreds of thousands of clones, with approximately 95% seen only once. The ten largest clones add up to 0.095% to 0.14% of the sample. The specimen was naive CD8+ T cells sorted from blood. Taken with the paper, the label for cell subset or site translates to: CD45RA+CCR7+. These receptors were collected from a woman in her thirties in good health.

The rearrangement joins TRBV7-9 to TRBJ2-3, with a weak D call TRBD1 (5 bases). Deletions cut 6 bases from V and 5 bases from J, with 12 bases between. Germline V gene data show CDR1 as SEHNR and CDR2 as FQNEAQ (reference sequence). CDR3 length: 13 amino acids. CDR3 residues: CASRTGLVDTQYF. In nucleotides, the CDR3 is TGTGCCAGCAGAACAGGATTGGTAGATACGCAGTATTTT.

The chain links TRBV5-1 to TRBJ1-1; D is possibly TRBD1 (6 bases). The germline CDR1 and CDR2 sequences are SGHRS and YFSETQ. Trimming removed 5 bases from V and 7 bases from J, with 9 bases in between. The CDR3 totals 11 residues. The CDR3 region has the DNA TGCGCCAGCAGTCGAGGGGGTGAAGCTTTCTTT. Protein sequence: CASSRGGEAFF. Full variable domain (missing parts from reference TRBV5-1 and TRBJ1-1): KAGVTQTPRYLIKTRGQQVTLSCSPISGHRSVSWYQQTPGQGLQFLFEYFSETQRNKGNFPGRFSGRQFSNSRSEMNVSTLELGDSALYLCASSRGGEAFFGQGTRLTVV.

The J gene is TRBJ2-7, the V gene TRBV13; D is perhaps TRBD2 (6 bases). This CDR3 contains 15 residues. Germline-derived CDR1 and CDR2 are PRHDT and FYEKMQ (reference sequence). V was trimmed by 2 bases and J by 2 bases, leaving 13 bases between them. Here the CDR3 DNA reads TGTGCCAGCAGCTTATCTTATGGGAGGACCTACGAGCAGTACTTC. Translated: CASSLSYGRTYEQYF.

This clone has only one observation. V usage is TRBV28 and J usage is TRBJ1-2; D unclear. This CDR3 comprises 13 residues. CDR1 and CDR2 (germline): MDHEN, SYDVKM. Between the trimmed V and J ends, which lost 3 bases and 4 bases, there was a span of 9 bases. The CDR3 spells CASSFLGSYGYTF. In nucleotides, the CDR3 is TGTGCCAGCAGTTTCCTAGGGAGCTATGGCTACACCTTC.

The rearrangement links TRBV5-6 to TRBJ2-1, with D perhaps TRBD2 (7 bases). V shed 0 bases and J shed 3 bases, with 16 bases lying between them. The CDR3 has 17 amino acids. Germline CDR1 SGHDT, CDR2 YYEEEE. The CDR3 nucleotides are TGTGCCAGCAGCTTGGCTCCAGGGGAGGGGTACTACAATGAGCAGTTCTTC. This sequence encodes CASSLAPGEGYYNEQFF.

The rearrangement uses TRBV18 and TRBJ1-1, with D tentatively TRBD1 (6 bases). V gave up 0 bases and J gave up 1 base, with 15 bases separating them. The CDR3 sequence is 17 residues long. Germline CDR1 reads KGHSH; CDR2 reads LQKENI. The CDR3 here is CASSPPKGVGENTEAFF. CDR3 sequence (DNA): TGTGCCAGCTCACCACCGAAGGGGGTGGGGGAGAACACTGAAGCTTTCTTT.

The chain joins TRBV4-2 to TRBJ2-7; TRBD1 or TRBD2 may be the D gene (5 bases each). The CDR3 runs to 16 residues. Germline V gives CDR1 LGHNA, CDR2 YNFKEQ. Trimming stripped 1 base from V and 7 bases from J, with 20 bases between. The CDR3: CASSQGAGTSLWEQYF. The CDR3 coding sequence is TGTGCCAGCAGCCAAGGGGCCGGGACCAGCCTCTGGGAGCAGTACTTC.